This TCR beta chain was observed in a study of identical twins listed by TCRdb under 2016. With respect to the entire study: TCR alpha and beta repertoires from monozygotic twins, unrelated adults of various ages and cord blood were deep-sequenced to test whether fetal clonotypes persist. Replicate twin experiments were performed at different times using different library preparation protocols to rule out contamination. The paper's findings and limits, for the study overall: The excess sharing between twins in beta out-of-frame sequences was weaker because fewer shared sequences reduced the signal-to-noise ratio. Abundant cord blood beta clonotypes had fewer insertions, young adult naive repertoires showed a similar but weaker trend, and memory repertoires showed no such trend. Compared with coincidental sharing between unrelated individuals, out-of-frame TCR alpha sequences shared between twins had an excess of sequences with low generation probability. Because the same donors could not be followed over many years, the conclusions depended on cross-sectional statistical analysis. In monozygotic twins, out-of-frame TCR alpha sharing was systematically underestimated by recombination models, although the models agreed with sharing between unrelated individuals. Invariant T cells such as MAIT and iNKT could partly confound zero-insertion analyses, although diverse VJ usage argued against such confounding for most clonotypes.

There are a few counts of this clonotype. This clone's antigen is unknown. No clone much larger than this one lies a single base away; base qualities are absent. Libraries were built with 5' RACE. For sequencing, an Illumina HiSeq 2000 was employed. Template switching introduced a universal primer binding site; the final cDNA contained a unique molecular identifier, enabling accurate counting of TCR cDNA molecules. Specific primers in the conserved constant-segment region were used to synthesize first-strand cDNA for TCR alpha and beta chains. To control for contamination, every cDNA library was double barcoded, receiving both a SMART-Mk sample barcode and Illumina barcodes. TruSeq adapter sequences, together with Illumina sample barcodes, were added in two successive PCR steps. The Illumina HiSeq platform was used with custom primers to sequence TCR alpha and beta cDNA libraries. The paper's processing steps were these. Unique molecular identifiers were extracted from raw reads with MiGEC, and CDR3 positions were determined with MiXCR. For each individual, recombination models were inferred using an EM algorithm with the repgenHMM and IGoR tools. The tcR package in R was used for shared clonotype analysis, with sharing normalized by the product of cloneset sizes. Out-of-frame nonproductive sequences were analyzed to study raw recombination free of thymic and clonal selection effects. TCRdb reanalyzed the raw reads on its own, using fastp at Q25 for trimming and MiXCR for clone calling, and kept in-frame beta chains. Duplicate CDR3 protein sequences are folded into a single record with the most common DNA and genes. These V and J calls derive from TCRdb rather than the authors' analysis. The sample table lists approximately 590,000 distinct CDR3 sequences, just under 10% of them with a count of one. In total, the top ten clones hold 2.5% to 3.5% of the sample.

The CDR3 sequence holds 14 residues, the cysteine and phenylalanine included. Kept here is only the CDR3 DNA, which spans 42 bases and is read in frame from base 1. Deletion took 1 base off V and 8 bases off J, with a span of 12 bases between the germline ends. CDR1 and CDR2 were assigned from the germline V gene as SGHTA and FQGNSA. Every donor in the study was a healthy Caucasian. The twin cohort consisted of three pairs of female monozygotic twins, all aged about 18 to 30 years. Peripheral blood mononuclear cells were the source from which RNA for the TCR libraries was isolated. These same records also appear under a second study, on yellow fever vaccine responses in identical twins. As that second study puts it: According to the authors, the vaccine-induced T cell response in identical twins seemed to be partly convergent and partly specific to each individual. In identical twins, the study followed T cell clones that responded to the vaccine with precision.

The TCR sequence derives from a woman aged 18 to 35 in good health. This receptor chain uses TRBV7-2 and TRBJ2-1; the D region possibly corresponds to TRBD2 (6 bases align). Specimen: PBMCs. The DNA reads TGTGCCAGCAGCTTAGGGCGGGGTACGCATGAGCAGTTCTTC. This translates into CASSLGRGTHEQFF. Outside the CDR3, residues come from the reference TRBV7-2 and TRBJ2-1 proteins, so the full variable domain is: GAGVSQSPSNKVTEKGKDVELRCDPISGHTALYWYRQSLGQGLEFLIYFQGNSAPDKSGLPSDRFSAERTGGSVSTLTIQRTQQEDSAVYLCASSLGRGTHEQFFGPGTRLTVL.